Below are 4 T cell receptor beta chains sequenced from a single sample in a study of T cell responses to AZD1222 COVID-19 vaccine. Using immunoSEQ multiplex PCR, the repertoire was profiled, and TCRdb retains in-frame clones only, with some absent. The sample yields approximately 96,000 clones, around 84% seen once. Sequences were derived from peripheral blood, sampled 28 days after the second AZD1222 dose. Every receptor here comes from an adult who received the AZD1222 COVID-19 vaccine.

CDR3 sequence: CASSPRPGTSVPGELFF. In DNA form, the CDR3 reads TGTGCCAGCAGCCCCCGTCCCGGGACTAGCGTCCCCGGGGAGCTGTTTTTT. This chain links TRBV7-6 with TRBJ2-2, with 10 bases fitting TRBD2. CDR1 and CDR2 (germline): SGHVS, FNYEAQ. J lost 6 bases, V lost 5 bases, and 12 bases had no gene match. The CDR3 has 17 residues.

The chain recombines TRBV11-3 with TRBJ2-1, with no clear D. This CDR3 contains 13 residues. Trimming stripped 5 bases from V and 6 bases from J, with 11 bases between. Per germline, CDR1 SGHNT and CDR2 YENEEA. The CDR3 reads CASSISSGNEQFF. CDR3 bases: TGTGCCAGCAGCATTTCGTCGGGCAATGAGCAGTTCTTC.

The chain uses TRBV7-8 and TRBJ2-7; 10 bases map to TRBD2. The CDR3 extends over 14 amino acids. The V segment lost 4 bases and the J segment 3 bases; nucleotides outside the gene matches: 3. Per germline, CDR1 SGHVS and CDR2 FQNEAQ. The CDR3 coding sequence is TGTGCCAGCAGCTATGTAGCGGGAGGCTACGAGCAGTACTTC. This encodes CASSYVAGGYEQYF.

The chain uses TRBV18 and TRBJ2-7; D call uncertain. Trimming shortened V by 1 base and J by 3 bases, and 7 bases separated the two germline ends. CDR1 and CDR2 from the germline V gene are KGHSH and LQKENI. The CDR3 length is 13 residues. CDR3 nucleotide sequence: TGTGCCAGCTCACCACAGGCTATCTACGAGCAGTACTTC. Translating it yields CASSPQAIYEQYF.